The 28 T cell receptor beta chains given below trace back to one sample, sequenced in a study of spatial heterogeneity in lung cancer. Time point specified: blood at routine non-recurrence follow-up after resection. Sequencing of whole RNA from tumor, nontumor lung or frozen PBMC involved no sorting. Each CDR3 protein gets one entry after TCRdb re-called the 5' RACE reads with MiXCR. The sample lists about 30,000 distinct CDR3 sequences; roughly 5.6% were seen once. The sequences come from PBMCs, collected at follow-up. The receptor source for this set is a male donor with early-stage non-small cell lung cancer.

At least ten counts were recorded for this clonotype. The V and J genes are TRBV11-2 and TRBJ2-3; TRBD1 matches 7 bases. Germline V gene data show CDR1 as SGHAT and CDR2 as FQNNGV. V trimming: 2 bases; J trimming: 3 bases; junction bases outside the gene matches: 2. The CDR3 extends over 14 amino acids. The CDR3 DNA is TGTGCCAGCAGCTTACGACAGGGTACAGATACGCAGTATTTT. Residues: CASSLRQGTDTQYF.

This clonotype was seen ten or more times. The CDR3 reads CASSIDGALNYGYTF. In DNA form, the CDR3 reads TGTGCCAGTAGTATAGACGGGGCGCTTAACTATGGCTACACCTTC. The J gene is TRBJ1-2, the V gene TRBV19; a possible D gene is TRBD1 (5 bases). Trimming removed 0 bases from V and 1 base from J, with 9 bases in between. The V gene's germline CDR1 is LNHDA and CDR2 SQIVND (reference sequence). The CDR3 has 15 residues.

Many counts were recorded for this clonotype. The chain carries TRBV6-2 or TRBV6-3 and TRBJ2-2; D is undetermined. CDR3 size: 14 residues. Looked up from germline, CDR1 is MNHEY and CDR2 is SVGEGT. Trimming removed 6 bases from V and 4 bases from J, with 12 bases in between. The CDR3 bases are TGTGCCAGCAGCCTTTTAGAAGGCACCGGGGAGCTGTTTTTT. Its protein is CASSLLEGTGELFF.

In its sample, this clonotype was seen many times. The chain combines TRBV5-1 with TRBJ1-1; D not resolved. Trimming removed 0 bases from V and 6 bases from J, with 12 bases in between. CDR3 length: 14 amino acids. The germline V gene has CDR1 SGHRS and CDR2 YFSETQ. The CDR3 sequence is CASSLGQAEPEAFF. In DNA form, the CDR3 reads TGCGCCAGCAGCTTGGGGCAGGCCGAACCTGAAGCTTTCTTT.

This clonotype came up many times. The chain couples TRBV29-1 to TRBJ2-2; 8 nucleotides line up with TRBD2. The junction had 2 bases not matched to a gene; V was cut back by 5 bases and J by 0 bases. The length of the CDR3 is 14 residues. Per germline, CDR1 SQVTM and CDR2 ANQGSEA. In nucleotides, the CDR3 is TGCAGCGTTCGGGGACTAGCGAACACCGGGGAGCTGTTTTTT. Amino acids: CSVRGLANTGELFF.

This chain connects TRBV2 to TRBJ2-3; the match to TRBD2 covers 8 bases. The CDR3 is 15 amino acids. Germline V CDR1 and CDR2: SNHLY, FYNNEI. V lost 4 bases and J lost 2; bases outside the gene matches: 5. The CDR3 DNA follows: TGTGCCAGCAGTGGCGAGCGGGGGCCCACAGATACGCAGTATTTT. Translating gives CASSGERGPTDTQYF. The full variable domain, in which reference TRBV2 and TRBJ2-3 provide the parts outside the CDR3, is EPEVTQTPSHQVTQMGQEVILRCVPISNHLYFYWYRQILGQKVEFLVSFYNNEISEKSEIFDDQFSVERPDGSNFTLKIRSTKLEDSAMYFCASSGERGPTDTQYFGPGTRLTVL.

This clonotype has a count of ten or more. The chain joins TRBV7-9 to TRBJ1-2, with D unresolved. CDR1 SEHNR and CDR2 FQNEAQ come from the germline V gene (reference sequence). The CDR3 is 11 residues long. Trimming left V 1 base short and J 7 bases short, with 4 bases between. The DNA for the CDR3 is TGTGCCAGCAGCTTAGTGGGTGGCTACACCTTC. It translates to CASSLVGGYTF. The variable domain in full, with the rest retrieved from reference TRBV7-9 and TRBJ1-2, is DTGVSQNPRHKITKRGQNVTFRCDPISEHNRLYWYRQTLGQGPEFLTYFQNEAQLEKSRLLSDRFSAERPKGSFSTLEIQRTEQGDSAMYLCASSLVGGYTFGSGTRLTVV.

This clonotype was seen at least ten times. The V gene is TRBV7-2, the J gene TRBJ2-1; 16 bases are shared with TRBD2. The CDR3 is 16 residues long. Losses at the gene ends were 6 bases for V and 9 bases for J; bases not matched to a gene: 8. Looked up from germline, CDR1 is SGHTA and CDR2 is FQGNSA. The chain's CDR3 is CASREPGLAGGREQFF. The CDR3 coding sequence is TGTGCCAGCAGGGAACCGGGACTAGCGGGGGGGCGTGAGCAGTTCTTC. The full variable domain, with the rest looked up from reference TRBV7-2 and TRBJ2-1, is GAGVSQSPSNKVTEKGKDVELRCDPISGHTALYWYRQSLGQGLEFLIYFQGNSAPDKSGLPSDRFSAERTGGSVSTLTIQRTQQEDSAVYLCASREPGLAGGREQFFGPGTRLTVL.

Ten or more counts support this clonotype. The V and J genes are TRBV30 and TRBJ2-3; D unresolved. The germline V and J ends were trimmed by 0 bases and 0 bases, with 1 base remaining between them. This CDR3 region has 12 residues. Germline CDR1 is GTSNPN and CDR2 is SVGIG (reference sequence). The CDR3 nucleotides read TGTGCCTGGAGTGTAAGCACAGATACGCAGTATTTT. As protein: CAWSVSTDTQYF. The whole variable domain, remainder taken from reference TRBV30 and TRBJ2-3, is SQTIHQWPATLVQPVGSPLSLECTVEGTSNPNLYWYRQAAGRGLQLLFYSVGIGQISSEVPQNLSASRPQDRQFILSSKKLLLSDSGFYLCAWSVSTDTQYFGPGTRLTVL.

This clonotype was seen ten or more times. J is TRBJ1-2 and V is TRBV20-1; 9 nucleotides align to TRBD1. This CDR3 is 15 amino acids long. Germline CDR1 DFQATT, CDR2 SNEGSKA (reference sequence). With V trimmed by 3 bases and J by 7 bases, 12 bases remained unmatched. The CDR3 region has the DNA TGCAGTGCTAGGAAACCCGGGACAGGGACTTCTGGCTACACCTTC. Translated, it gives CSARKPGTGTSGYTF.

This clonotype was counted a few times. The rearrangement uses TRBV7-6 and TRBJ2-2; tentative D call: TRBD2 (6 bases). The CDR3 is made up of 16 amino acids. V lost 7 bases to trimming and J lost 5 bases, with 20 bases between them. The germline CDR1 and CDR2 sequences are SGHVS and FNYEAQ. The CDR3 DNA is TGTGCCAGCACCCCCAACGGGGGAGACGGGACCGGGGAGCTGTTTTTT. It translates to CASTPNGGDGTGELFF. Full variable domain (remainder filled in from reference TRBV7-6 and TRBJ2-2): GAGVSQSPRYKVTKRGQDVALRCDPISGHVSLYWYRQALGQGPEFLTYFNYEAQQDKSGLPNDRFSAERPEGSISTLTIQRTEQRDSAMYRCASTPNGGDGTGELFFGEGSRLTVL.

This clonotype was seen a few times. The chain uses TRBV7-2 and TRBJ2-1; D is possibly TRBD1 (7 bases). Trimming removed 5 bases at V and 5 bases at J, with 19 bases between. The CDR3 length is 16 residues. Looked up from germline, CDR1 is SGHTA and CDR2 is FQGNSA. CDR3 DNA: TGTGCCAGCAGCCCAGGGGGGCGGGGCAATAACAATGAGCAGTTCTTC. Amino acids: CASSPGGRGNNNEQFF.

There are a few counts of this clonotype. The CDR3 DNA follows: TGTGCCAGCAGCTCCGAGATGGGCCTGGCGGGGGGCCTCCAAGAGACCCAGTACTTC. Its translation: CASSSEMGLAGGLQETQYF. This chain links TRBV7-2 with TRBJ2-5; TRBD2 matches at 8 bases. Looked up from germline, CDR1 is SGHTA and CDR2 is FQGNSA. The V gene end was trimmed by 4 bases and the J gene end by 1 base; junction bases not matched to a gene: 17. CDR3 size: 19 residues.

Ten or more counts support this clonotype. This chain links TRBV15 with TRBJ1-4, with no clear D. CDR3 length equals 15 residues. Germline V gives CDR1 LNHNV, CDR2 YYDKDF (reference sequence). The V end lost 6 bases, the J end lost 5 bases, and 16 bases lay between the germline ends. The CDR3 DNA reads as TGTGCCACCAGAGGAAGGGCAGGCAGGAATGAAAAACTGTTTTTT. Translating gives CATRGRAGRNEKLFF.

This clonotype showed up just a few times. The V gene is TRBV29-1, the J gene TRBJ2-7, with a tentative D call TRBD1 (6 bases). This CDR3 has 16 residues. Trimming pared 6 bases from V and 4 bases from J, leaving 25 bases between. Germline CDR1 SQVTM, CDR2 ANQGSEA. The CDR3 nucleotides are TGCAGCGTAGAGGGCCTCGTGCAGGGGTTCACGTACGAGCAGTACTTC. It specifies CSVEGLVQGFTYEQYF.

This clonotype was picked up many times. The chain uses TRBV7-9 and TRBJ2-3, with D perhaps matching TRBD1 or TRBD2 (5 bases each). V gave up 5 bases and J gave up 2 bases, with 20 bases separating them. Germline V lookup: CDR1 SEHNR, CDR2 FQNEAQ (reference sequence). CDR3 length equals 17 residues. CDR3 sequence (DNA): TGTGCCAGCAGCAAAGGACGGGACGGCCCCTACACAGATACGCAGTATTTT. Protein product: CASSKGRDGPYTDTQYF.

This clonotype was seen repeatedly, ten times or more. The V call is TRBV12-3 or TRBV12-4, the J call TRBJ1-2, with TRBD1 matching over 7 bases. The J segment lost 4 bases and the V segment lost 3 bases, leaving 5 bases of the junction unmatched. The CDR3 has 14 amino acids. The CDR3 reads CASSFRQGGYGYTF. In nucleotides, the CDR3 is TGTGCCAGCAGTTTTCGACAGGGTGGCTATGGCTACACCTTC.

Only a few counts were recorded for this clonotype. CDR3 region: CASSYSGRQGFVLHF. The CDR3 nucleotides are TGTGCCAGCAGTTACAGTGGCAGGCAAGGTTTTGTCCTCCACTTT. The chain combines TRBV6-5 with TRBJ1-6; D is unclear. Germline values: CDR1 MNHEY, CDR2 SVGAGI. This CDR3 contains 15 residues. V lost 2 bases to trimming and J lost 15 bases, with 20 bases between them.

This clonotype was recorded at least ten times. This chain connects TRBV20-1 to TRBJ2-5; the match to TRBD2 covers 8 bases. Germline CDR1 DFQATT, CDR2 SNEGSKA (reference sequence). The CDR3 spans 13 residues. With V trimmed by 6 bases and J by 3 bases, 6 bases remained unmatched. CDR3: CSASPTSEETQYF. The CDR3 DNA reads TGCAGTGCGTCACCGACTAGCGAAGAGACCCAGTACTTC.

Notes on this clonotype: A much larger clone differs from this one at a single base, so this may be a read error. V gene TRBV9 combines with J gene TRBJ1-6; D uncertain. The CDR3 contains 12 residues. Germline V gene data show CDR1 as SGDLS and CDR2 as YYNGEE. CDR3 DNA sequence: TGTGCCAGCAGCGTATCGGGGTCACACCTCCACTTT. This encodes CASSVSGSHLHF.

At least ten counts were recorded for this clonotype. This chain links TRBV27 with TRBJ2-5; 7 positions match TRBD2. Trimming at V came to 5 bases and at J to 5 bases, leaving 5 bases not matched to a gene. The length of the CDR3 is 13 residues. Germline assignment: CDR1 MNHEY and CDR2 SMNVEV (reference sequence). CDR3 region: CASSQRLAETQYF. In DNA, the CDR3 is TGTGCCAGCAGTCAACGACTAGCCGAGACCCAGTACTTC.

This clonotype is classed as medium-sized. This rearrangement joins TRBV29-1 to TRBJ2-1, with TRBD2 matching 13 bases. The CDR3 is 12 residues long. CDR1 SQVTM and CDR2 ANQGSEA come from the germline V gene. The ends lost 7 bases at V and 7 bases at J; junction bases unmatched: 1. The CDR3 protein is CSGTSGRNEQFF. As DNA, the CDR3 is TGCAGCGGGACTAGCGGGAGAAATGAGCAGTTCTTC.

This clonotype appeared many times. The V gene is TRBV20-1, the J gene TRBJ2-5; D not certain. Germline V gene sequence: CDR1 DFQATT, CDR2 SNEGSKA (reference sequence). The CDR3 is made up of 10 amino acids. The V end lost 6 bases, the J end lost 2 bases, and 4 bases lay between the germline ends. The CDR3 loop is CSARQETQYF. The CDR3 DNA reads as TGCAGTGCCAGGCAAGAGACCCAGTACTTC.

This clonotype appeared many times. The chain carries TRBV7-8 and TRBJ2-7; D is possibly TRBD1 (5 bases). CDR1 is SGHVS and CDR2 is FQNEAQ in the germline V gene. Trimming took off 5 bases at V and 3 bases at J, with 11 bases between the two ends. This CDR3 comprises 13 residues. CDR3 sequence: CASSPQGLYEQYF. DNA of the CDR3: TGTGCCAGCAGCCCCCAGGGCCTCTACGAGCAGTACTTC.

The chain combines TRBV7-9 with TRBJ2-1; D perhaps matches TRBD1 (6 bases). V dropped 4 bases and J dropped 10 bases, with 11 bases sitting between them. There are 12 residues in the CDR3. CDR1 and CDR2 from the germline V gene are SEHNR and FQNEAQ (reference sequence). Written as DNA, the CDR3 is TGTGCCAGCAGCTCACAGGGCTGGGAGCAGTTCTTC. The encoded protein is CASSSQGWEQFF.

This clonotype was found many times. The rearrangement joins TRBV20-1 to TRBJ2-7, with D perhaps given as TRBD1 or TRBD2 (6 bases each). Trimming pared 7 bases from V and 2 bases from J, leaving 15 bases between. CDR3 length equals 13 residues. Germline CDR1 and CDR2: DFQATT and SNEGSKA (reference sequence). The chain's CDR3 is CSEKAGQTYEQYV. CDR3 bases: TGCAGTGAAAAGGCGGGACAAACCTACGAGCAGTACGTC.

CDR3 nucleotide sequence: TGTGCCAGCACGTCCTCAGGATCACCCAACTATGGCTACACCTTC. Translated: CASTSSGSPNYGYTF. The chain joins TRBV7-9 to TRBJ1-2; D gene unclear. Germline assignment: CDR1 SEHNR and CDR2 FQNEAQ (reference sequence). The CDR3 length is 15 residues. The germline V and J ends were trimmed by 7 bases and 2 bases, with 17 bases remaining between them.

This clonotype was seen ten or more times. The chain employs TRBV27 and TRBJ2-2, with 8 bases aligning to TRBD1. Germline-derived CDR1 and CDR2 are MNHEY and SMNVEV (reference sequence). Losses at the gene ends were 5 bases for V and 2 bases for J; bases not matched to a gene: 4. This CDR3 region has 15 residues. CDR3 sequence: CASSGRGLNTGELFF. In nucleotides, the CDR3 is TGTGCCAGCAGTGGCAGGGGGCTAAACACCGGGGAGCTGTTTTTT.